The entry that follows covers one TCR beta chain sequence. The data were produced by immunoSEQ multiplex PCR, yet TCRdb's version contains in-frame clones alone and is incomplete. The sample comprises 250,000 or so clones, approximately 83% of which are singletons, and over 7.5% rests with the top ten. The data belong to a study of blood T cell repertoires in COVID-19. Study information: Acute and convalescent COVID-19 specimens originated in the United States, Italy and Spain. From T cells, B-cell-depleted T cells, or PBMCs came the material, which was cDNA or gDNA.

The CDR3 has 14 residues. CDR1 and CDR2 (germline): MDHEN, SYDVKM. V was shortened by 3 bases and J by 7 bases, with 12 bases between the two germline ends. V and J are TRBV28 and TRBJ1-4; D is unresolved. The TCR was taken from an older man with acute or convalescent COVID-19. Sequenced material: peripheral blood. CDR3 nucleotides: TGTGCCAGCAGTTTTCCGGGGAGTGGTGAAAAACTGTTTTTT. Translating gives CASSFPGSGEKLFF.